The clone carrying this T cell receptor beta chain was counted many times. The read ends 3 residues shy of where the CDR3 ends; the end is completed using the germline J gene. This CDR3 comprises 13 residues. V shed 3 bases and J 1 base; nucleotides not matched to a gene: 3. Germline CDR1 reads DFQATT; CDR2 reads SNEGSKA (reference sequence). Only in-frame clones appear in the TCRdb table, and some are missing; sequencing was by immunoSEQ multiplex PCR. Singletons are absent from the sample, which has approximately 58,000 clones. The data derive from a study of T cell clonality in common variable immunodeficiency.

The TCR originated in a person between 18 and 75 years old in good health. Sequencing was performed on peripheral blood mononuclear cells. The chain couples TRBV20-1 to TRBJ2-7; 7 positions match TRBD1. Incomplete CDR3 DNA: TGCAGTGCTAGTCCGGGACAGTCCTACGAG. Its protein is CSASPGQSYE. The whole CDR3 protein is CSASPGQSYEQYF.